The rows below give T cell receptor beta chains drawn from one sample of a study of blood T cell repertoires in COVID-19. Generated by immunoSEQ multiplex PCR, the TCRdb table keeps only in-frame clones and is missing some. The table records 140,000 to 150,000 clones, 80% to 90% of them present only once. The sequenced sample consisted of peripheral blood. All receptors come from a woman aged 45-65 years with active or convalescent COVID-19. The CDR3 runs from the conserved cysteine through the conserved F or W. The D gene is left open where the match is weak. Size values are once, few and many counts, or a class for expanded clones, and some rows have none.

V,size,D,J,DNA,CDR3
TRBV24-1,-,TRBD1,TRBJ1-2,TGTGCCACCAGTGATAGGGGGCTTGGCTACACCTTC,CATSDRGLGYTF
TRBV6-6,-,-,TRBJ2-7,TGTGCCAGCAGTTACCCCACGGCGGAGGTTTCCTACGAGCAGTACTTC,CASSYPTAEVSYEQYF
TRBV13,-,-,TRBJ1-2,TGTGCCAGCAGCACAGGGTCTGGCTATGGCTACACCTTC,CASSTGSGYGYTF
TRBV21-1,-,-,TRBJ1-5,TGTGCCAGCAGCAAAGCTATTCGGGGGGCTCAGCCCCAGCATTTT,CASSKAIRGAQPQHF
TRBV28,-,-,TRBJ2-6,TGTGCCAGCACGGCTAGATCCTCTGGGGCCAACGTCCTGACTTTC,CASTARSSGANVLTF
TRBV7-9,-,-,TRBJ1-1,TGTGCCAGCTGCCTAGGGAGTCTCGCTGAAGCTTTCTTT,CASCLGSLAEAFF
TRBV6-2/TRBV6-3,-,-,TRBJ2-7,TGTGCCAGCAGTTACTCGTCTTTCAGTTCCTACGAGCAGTACTTC,CASSYSSFSSYEQYF
TRBV3-1/TRBV3-2,-,-,TRBJ1-5,TGTGCCAGCAGCCCAACAGCGGGTAGCAATCAGCCCCAGCATTTT,CASSPTAGSNQPQHF
TRBV7-2,-,TRBD2,TRBJ2-7,TGTGCCAGCAGCTTTAGTAGCGGGAGTCACCACGAGCAGTACTTC,CASSFSSGSHHEQYF
TRBV7-3,-,-,TRBJ2-2,TGTGCCAGCAGCTTATCCACTAACACCGGGGAGCTGTTTTTT,CASSLSTNTGELFF
TRBV7-3,-,TRBD1,TRBJ2-1,TGTGCCAGCAGCCGGGACAGAGCTTCCTACAATGAGCAGTTCTTC,CASSRDRASYNEQFF
TRBV12-3/TRBV12-4,-,TRBD1,TRBJ1-1,TGTGCCAGCAGTTCGACAGGGAGGACTGAAGCTTTCTTT,CASSSTGRTEAFF
TRBV11-2,many,-,TRBJ1-6,TGTGCCAGCAGCTCCGCTGGGCCCGCCTATTCACCCCTCCACTTT,CASSSAGPAYSPLHF
TRBV6-2/TRBV6-3,-,-,TRBJ1-5,TGTGCCAGCAGTTACCCCTCGGATGGGCGACAGCCCCAGCATTTT,CASSYPSDGRQPQHF
TRBV6-4,-,TRBD1,TRBJ1-1,TGTGCCAGCAGTGACTCAGGGGGGACAGGGGGCTACACTGAAGCTTTCTTT,CASSDSGGTGGYTEAFF
TRBV28,-,-,TRBJ1-2,TGTGCCAGCAGAAAAAGTCATACAGGGTATAACTATGGCTACACCTTC,CASRKSHTGYNYGYTF
TRBV30,-,TRBD2,TRBJ2-5,TGTGCCTGGAGGGGAGGGGAAGGAGAGACCCAGTACTTC,CAWRGGEGETQYF
TRBV5-1,-,-,TRBJ2-7,TGCGCCAGCAGCTTGGAGGCGGGCCTGAATGGCGAGCAGTACTTC,CASSLEAGLNGEQYF
TRBV2,-,-,TRBJ1-2,TGTGCCAGCAGTCCAGGGGTTTTTGGCTACACCTTC,CASSPGVFGYTF
TRBV6-5,-,TRBD2,TRBJ2-3,TGTGCCAGCAGTTGGACTAGCGGGAGCGCAGATACGCAGTATTTT,CASSWTSGSADTQYF
TRBV5-1,-,TRBD1,TRBJ2-1,TGCGCCAGCAGCTTGGGGGGACAGGGTTACAATGAGCAGTTCTTC,CASSLGGQGYNEQFF
TRBV29-1,-,TRBD1,TRBJ1-2,TGCAGCGTCACAGGGGGCGACTATGGCTACACCTTC,CSVTGGDYGYTF
TRBV5-4,-,TRBD2,TRBJ2-5,TGTGCCAGCAGCTTTGGACGGCGGGAGGCTCAAGAGACCCAGTACTTC,CASSFGRREAQETQYF
TRBV4-1,-,-,TRBJ2-7,TGCGCCAGCAGCCAAGCAGGCCTTAAGACCTACGAGCAGTACTTC,CASSQAGLKTYEQYF
TRBV30,-,TRBD1,TRBJ1-2,TGTGCCTGGAACCAAGGGACAGGACGTTCTAGTGGCTACACCTTC,CAWNQGTGRSSGYTF
TRBV3-1/TRBV3-2,-,-,TRBJ1-1,TGTGCCAGCAGCCGACGGGGGAGTTACACTGAAGCTTTCTTT,CASSRRGSYTEAFF
TRBV7-6,-,TRBD1,TRBJ1-6,TGTGCCAGCAGCTTAGCCGGACAGGGAAATTCACCCCTCCACTTT,CASSLAGQGNSPLHF
TRBV10-1,few,-,TRBJ2-4,TGCGCCAGCAGTGATGTCGAGGGGGGGGTTCAGTACTTC,CASSDVEGGVQYF
TRBV10-3,-,-,TRBJ1-5,TGTGCCATCAGTGAGTCGACATTTTATCAGCCCCAGCATTTT,CAISESTFYQPQHF
TRBV28,-,-,TRBJ1-5,TGTGCCAGTCGAGGGGGAGGGGAGAGAAGCAATCAGCCCCAGCATTTT,CASRGGGERSNQPQHF
TRBV28,-,-,TRBJ1-3,TGTGCCAGCAGTCCCCAACTGCTACCCTCTGGAAACACCATATATTTT,CASSPQLLPSGNTIYF
TRBV7-3,once,TRBD2,TRBJ2-7,TGTGCCAGCAGCTTAAATCGCGGGAGCCCCTACGAGCAGTACTTC,CASSLNRGSPYEQYF
TRBV7-9,once,-,TRBJ2-1,TGTGCCAGCAGCTTTTGGTCAGGGGCCCTCAATGAGCAGTTCTTC,CASSFWSGALNEQFF
TRBV6-4,-,TRBD1,TRBJ1-2,TGTGCCAGCAGGATACAGGGGGCGCCAGGCTACACCTTC,CASRIQGAPGYTF
TRBV11-3,-,-,TRBJ1-2,TGTGCCAGCAGCTTAGATCAATCAGGGCATGGCTACACCTTC,CASSLDQSGHGYTF
TRBV6-2/TRBV6-3,-,TRBD1,TRBJ2-3,TGTGCCAGCAGTTACCGCAGGGGGCAAGATACGCAGTATTTT,CASSYRRGQDTQYF
TRBV20-1,-,-,TRBJ1-1,TGCAGTGCAAAGAGGGCAGCTGAAGCTTTCTTT,CSAKRAAEAFF